This TCR beta chain was captured in a study of CD8 T cells in ankylosing spondylitis. With respect to this clonotype: Its specificity is not known.

Trimming pared 3 bases from V and 9 bases from J, leaving 12 bases between. The CDR3 is made up of 14 amino acids. Looked up from germline, CDR1 is KGHSH and CDR2 is LQKENI. Findings of the study overall: Ankylosing spondylitis blood seemed to carry a telltale TCR beta motif made of several highly homologous variants. Researchers report that disease-linked clones proved CD8+ and relatively rare in peripheral blood. Disease-linked clones were reportedly significantly enriched in matched ankylosing spondylitis synovial fluid.

Quantitative 5'-RACE with molecular barcodes produced the TCR beta libraries. TCRdb ran MiXCR on the 5' RACE reads and lists one entry per CDR3 protein. The sample yields approximately 240,000 distinct CDR3 sequences, roughly a quarter seen once. V and J are TRBV18 and TRBJ1-6; D is uncertain. Sequencing was carried out using blood, either unsorted or a sorted T cell fraction (not recorded which). The receptor was derived from a male donor with ankylosing spondylitis or in good health (not recorded which). CDR3: CASSPDTGGSPLHF. The CDR3, as DNA: TGTGCCAGCTCACCTGATACGGGAGGTTCACCCCTCCACTTT.